This TCR beta chain is drawn from a study of blood T cell repertoires in COVID-19. Study overall: In each case, the material was cDNA or gDNA derived from T cells, B-cell-depleted T cells, or PBMCs.

This CDR3 comprises 15 residues. The V gene end was trimmed by 8 bases and the J gene end by 14 bases; junction bases not matched to a gene: 21. CDR1 is GTSNPN and CDR2 is SVGIG in the germline V gene (reference sequence). Original analysis: Amplified reference gene primers provided the basis for estimating nucleated cell counts. The data were produced by immunoSEQ multiplex PCR, yet TCRdb's version contains in-frame clones alone and is incomplete. Clone size and the V and J calls come from that table; the DNA yielded D and trimming. This sample yields about 76,000 clones, of which roughly nine tenths are seen a single time; 8.3% belongs to the top ten.

Sample: peripheral blood. This clonotype was obtained from a man aged 25 to 40 with acute or convalescent COVID-19. The rearrangement joins TRBV30 to TRBJ1-6; TRBD1 matches 7 bases. The CDR3 coding sequence is TGTGCCGGGAAGGTCGGGACAGAGAGGCGTAAGGCCCTCCACTTT. It codes for CAGKVGTERRKALHF. Looking up the rest from reference TRBV30 and TRBJ1-6 gives the full variable domain: SQTIHQWPATLVQPVGSPLSLECTVEGTSNPNLYWYRQAAGRGLQLLFYSVGIGQISSEVPQNLSASRPQDRQFILSSKKLLLSDSGFYLCAGKVGTERRKALHFGNGTRLTVT.